One sample yielded the 27 T cell receptor beta chains listed below, sequenced in a study of PD-L1 blockade in urothelial cancer. The assay was immunoSEQ multiplex PCR, and TCRdb's table has in-frame clones only and misses some. This table has 35,000 to 45,000 clones, roughly 82% appearing once. The sample's time point: peripheral blood 6 weeks after treatment start. The input for sequencing was PBMCs, taken around atezolizumab (anti-PD-L1) treatment. The receptors here all came from a man aged 40-49 years with urothelial cancer.

The chain recombines TRBV7-2 with TRBJ2-7, with D perhaps TRBD2 (7 bases). The CDR3 has 15 amino acids. Germline V gene data show CDR1 as SGHTA and CDR2 as FQGNSA. V was pared by 1 base and J by 5 bases, with 15 bases between. CDR3: CASSLGVRGGDEQYF. The CDR3 DNA is TGTGCCAGCAGCTTAGGGGTACGAGGGGGGGACGAGCAGTACTTC.

The V gene is TRBV4-2, the J gene TRBJ2-1; possible D gene TRBD2, 8 bases. The CDR3 length is 17 residues. Germline V gene sequence: CDR1 LGHNA, CDR2 YNFKEQ. V was pared by 5 bases and J by 6 bases, with 23 bases between. In DNA, the CDR3 is TGTGCCAGCAGCTCCCCAGGGGGTAGCGGGAAGGGCAATGAGCAGTTCTTC. This translates into CASSSPGGSGKGNEQFF.

The V and J genes are TRBV7-2 and TRBJ1-5; D is ambiguous. V was trimmed by 1 base and J by 9 bases, leaving 16 bases between them. The germline V gene has CDR1 SGHTA and CDR2 FQGNSA. CDR3 length: 15 amino acids. For the CDR3, the DNA is TGTGCCAGCAGCTTAGTGGGCACTCCCGAGGGGCCCCAGCATTTT. Its translation: CASSLVGTPEGPQHF.

The chain links TRBV4-3 to TRBJ2-1; 7 bases are shared with TRBD2. This CDR3 has 18 residues. V lost 1 base and J lost 0; bases outside the gene matches: 9. Germline V gene sequence: CDR1 LGHNA, CDR2 YSLEER. CDR3: CASSQGVLAGSSYNEQFF. The CDR3 DNA sequence: TGCGCCAGCAGCCAAGGGGTCTTAGCGGGTAGCTCCTACAATGAGCAGTTCTTC.

In this sample, this clone turned up a few times. This chain joins TRBV30 and TRBJ1-5; 7 bases are shared with TRBD1. V lost 6 bases and J lost 9; bases outside the gene matches: 14. Germline-derived CDR1 and CDR2 are GTSNPN and SVGIG (reference sequence). This CDR3 has 14 amino acids. CDR3 sequence reads: CACEGTAPSGPQHF. CDR3 DNA sequence: TGTGCCTGCGAGGGGACAGCCCCATCAGGGCCCCAGCATTTT.

This clone showed up just once. The chain has TRBV10-1 and TRBJ2-1, with 10 bases identical to TRBD2. The CDR3 length is 19 residues. The trim removed 2 bases at V and 0 bases at J, leaving 10 bases unmatched. The germline gives CDR1 WNHNN, CDR2 SYGVQD (reference sequence). CDR3 residues: CASSEKASGSGGSYNEQFF. The CDR3 DNA reads TGCGCCAGCAGTGAGAAGGCTAGCGGGAGCGGCGGCTCCTACAATGAGCAGTTCTTC.

The chain uses TRBV7-8 and TRBJ2-7; 9 bases agree with TRBD1. Per germline, CDR1 SGHVS and CDR2 FQNEAQ. Trimming at V came to 6 bases and at J to 0 bases, leaving 6 bases not matched to a gene. CDR3 length: 15 amino acids. The CDR3 reads CASSSGTGSSYEQYF. The CDR3 region has the DNA TGTGCCAGCAGTTCCGGGACAGGGTCCTCCTACGAGCAGTACTTC.

The chain combines TRBV25-1 with TRBJ1-4, with D maybe TRBD1 (6 bases). V was shortened by 3 bases and J by 8 bases, with 16 bases between the two germline ends. The germline gives CDR1 MGHDK, CDR2 SYGVNS. This CDR3 comprises 15 residues. In DNA, the CDR3 is TGTGCCAGCAGTGACAGGGGCATCTTAATCGAAAAACTGTTTTTT. It is translated as CASSDRGILIEKLFF.

This chain uses TRBV10-2 with TRBJ2-3; 8 bases agree with TRBD2. Trimming cost V 5 bases and J 0 bases; bases outside gene matches: 4. The V gene's germline CDR1 is WSHSY and CDR2 SAAADI. The CDR3 is 15 residues long. The CDR3 sequence: CASSFTSGSTDTQYF. The CDR3 DNA is TGCGCCAGCAGTTTTACTAGCGGAAGCACAGATACGCAGTATTTT.

This clone is a singleton in its sample. The chain has TRBV27 and TRBJ1-1, with D uncertain. There are 14 residues in the CDR3. Germline values: CDR1 MNHEY, CDR2 SMNVEV (reference sequence). Trimming shortened V by 9 bases and J by 4 bases, and 18 bases separated the two germline ends. The CDR3 spells CARMTRKKITEAFF. As DNA, the CDR3 is TGTGCCAGAATGACCAGGAAAAAAATCACTGAAGCTTTCTTT.

The chain recombines TRBV25-1 with TRBJ1-2, with D possibly TRBD1 on 6 matching bases. CDR1 is MGHDK and CDR2 is SYGVNS in the germline V gene. V was pared by 4 bases and J by 9 bases, with 15 bases between. The CDR3 spans 13 residues. The DNA of the CDR3 is TGTGCCAGCAGTGCAGGGAACAGGGCAAGCTACACCTTC. Its translation: CASSAGNRASYTF.

The chain couples TRBV19 to TRBJ1-3, with 9 positions matching TRBD1. V lost 5 bases to trimming and J lost 4 bases; unmatched junction nucleotides: 9. This CDR3 is 16 amino acids long. Germline V lookup: CDR1 LNHDA, CDR2 SQIVND (reference sequence). CDR3 DNA sequence: TGTGCCAGTAGTGGACGGGACAGGGTAATCGGAAACACCATATATTTT. Translated: CASSGRDRVIGNTIYF.

The V and J genes are TRBV9 and TRBJ2-3; 14 nucleotides agree with TRBD2. Looked up from germline, CDR1 is SGDLS and CDR2 is YYNGEE. Germline trimming cut 3 bases from V and 6 bases from J; bases unmatched to any gene: 9. CDR3 length: 17 amino acids. CDR3 sequence reads: CASSAPGLAGVRDTQYF. The CDR3 DNA reads as TGTGCCAGCAGCGCTCCGGGACTAGCGGGAGTAAGGGATACGCAGTATTTT.

The rearrangement uses TRBV27 and TRBJ2-3; D is possibly TRBD1 (6 bases). This CDR3 contains 16 residues. V was shortened by 5 bases and J by 4 bases, with 19 bases between the two germline ends. CDR1 is MNHEY and CDR2 is SMNVEV in the germline V gene (reference sequence). The CDR3 region is CASSAAGQPPADTQYF. CDR3 nucleotide sequence: TGTGCCAGCAGTGCTGCCGGACAGCCCCCCGCAGATACGCAGTATTTT.

The rearrangement uses TRBV5-1 and TRBJ2-3; D possibly corresponds to TRBD2 (5 bases). The ends were cut back, 3 bases at V and 6 bases at J, with 11 bases in the middle. The CDR3 has 13 amino acids. Germline V CDR1 and CDR2: SGHRS, YFSETQ. The CDR3 DNA follows: TGCGCCAGCAGCTCGGGTAGAGGGGATACGCAGTATTTT. Protein: CASSSGRGDTQYF.

CDR3 nucleotides: TGTGCCTCGGGGTCGGGACTAGCGGGCCTACTAGCCAAAAACATTCAGTACTTC. As protein: CASGSGLAGLLAKNIQYF. This chain links TRBV30 with TRBJ2-4; 12 bases fit TRBD2. CDR3 length equals 18 residues. Germline lookup yields CDR1 GTSNPN and CDR2 SVGIG (reference sequence). The ends lost 7 bases at V and 0 bases at J; junction bases unmatched: 13.

The gene calls are TRBV27 and TRBJ1-2; D not certain. Germline-derived CDR1 and CDR2 are MNHEY and SMNVEV (reference sequence). The CDR3 loop spans 13 amino acids. The germline V and J ends were trimmed by 6 bases and 4 bases, with 12 bases remaining between them. CDR3 DNA: TGTGCCAGCAGCTCTCGTGGAGGCTATGGCTACACCTTC. Its protein is CASSSRGGYGYTF.

The chain has TRBV14 and TRBJ2-7; 8 bases fit TRBD2. Germline V gene data show CDR1 as SGHDN and CDR2 as FVKESK. The CDR3 loop spans 16 amino acids. Trimming removed 1 base from V and 6 bases from J; junction bases left unmatched: 11. CDR3: CASSQVTAGGPGEQYF. In DNA, the CDR3 is TGTGCCAGCAGCCAAGTTACTGCGGGAGGCCCCGGCGAGCAGTACTTC.

The chain carries TRBV9 and TRBJ2-1; D might be TRBD2 (6 bases). This CDR3 has 14 amino acids. Per germline, CDR1 SGDLS and CDR2 YYNGEE. The V gene lost 3 bases and the J gene lost 13 bases, with 20 bases spanning the gap. CDR3 nucleotides: TGTGCCAGCAGCGCACTAACTAGCTCCCCAAGTCAGTTCTTC. This encodes CASSALTSSPSQFF. The entire variable domain, with the rest obtained from reference TRBV9 and TRBJ2-1, is as follows: DSGVTQTPKHLITATGQRVTLRCSPRSGDLSVYWYQQSLDQGLQFLIQYYNGEERAKGNILERFSAQQFPDLHSELNLSSLELGDSALYFCASSALTSSPSQFFGPGTRLTVL.

The chain joins TRBV7-3 to TRBJ2-1; 8 bases fit TRBD2. J lost 2 bases, V lost 0 bases, and 3 bases had no gene match. This CDR3 has 16 residues. Germline V gene lookup returns CDR1 SGHTA and CDR2 FQGTGA. CDR3 amino acids: CASSLTPAGAYNEQFF. CDR3 in DNA: TGTGCCAGCAGCTTAACTCCAGCGGGAGCCTACAATGAGCAGTTCTTC. Variable domain in full (rest from reference TRBV7-3 and TRBJ2-1): GAGVSQTPSNKVTEKGKYVELRCDPISGHTALYWYRQSLGQGPEFLIYFQGTGAADDSGLPNDRFFAVRPEGSVSTLKIQRTERGDSAVYLCASSLTPAGAYNEQFFGPGTRLTVL.

V is TRBV5-1 and J is TRBJ1-1; 7 nucleotides line up with TRBD1. The junction had 13 bases not matched to a gene; V was cut back by 4 bases and J by 4 bases. CDR1 is SGHRS and CDR2 is YFSETQ in the germline V gene. There are 16 residues in the CDR3. CDR3 bases: TGCGCCAGCAGCCGCGGGGCCCCCACAGGGGCCACTGAAGCTTTCTTT. This codes for CASSRGAPTGATEAFF.

The chain is built from TRBV7-2 and TRBJ1-2; perhaps TRBD1 as D (6 bases). The CDR3 spans 15 residues. The V gene lost 5 bases and the J gene lost 0 bases, with 13 bases spanning the gap. Germline assignment: CDR1 SGHTA and CDR2 FQGNSA. DNA for the CDR3: TGTGCCAGCAGCCGCCGGGACAAGGCTAACTATGGCTACACCTTC. This translates into CASSRRDKANYGYTF.

This chain joins TRBV6-1 and TRBJ2-5; tentative D call: TRBD2 (5 bases). With 6 bases removed from V and 5 bases from J, the gap between germline ends came to 16 bases. In germline, CDR1 is MNHNS, CDR2 SASEGT. The CDR3 covers 14 residues. Written as DNA, the CDR3 is TGTGCCAGCAGCGCAGCCCCTAGCTGGGAGACCCAGTACTTC. Its protein product is CASSAAPSWETQYF.

The chain is built from TRBV5-1 and TRBJ2-7, with TRBD1 identical over 7 bases. CDR3 length equals 13 residues. Germline assignment: CDR1 SGHRS and CDR2 YFSETQ. The V segment lost 0 bases and the J segment 11 bases; nucleotides outside the gene matches: 8. The CDR3 DNA reads as TGCGCCAGCAGCTTGGATATGACCACAGGGGAGTACTTC. Encoded protein: CASSLDMTTGEYF.

This chain uses TRBV15 with TRBJ1-3; 8 nucleotides line up with TRBD1. The CDR3 spans 15 residues. Germline lookup yields CDR1 LNHNV and CDR2 YYDKDF (reference sequence). V lost 2 bases, J lost 7 bases, and 7 bases stayed unmatched. This CDR3 reads CATSRFDRGENTIYF. DNA for the CDR3: TGTGCCACCAGCAGATTCGACAGGGGCGAGAACACCATATATTTT.

The rearrangement links TRBV6-1 to TRBJ2-5; tentative D call: TRBD2 (6 bases). CDR1 is MNHNS and CDR2 is SASEGT in the germline V gene. This CDR3 comprises 14 residues. Deletions cut 6 bases from V and 3 bases from J, with 14 bases between. Here the CDR3 reads CASRAGTPKETQYF. As DNA, the CDR3 is TGTGCCAGCAGAGCCGGGACTCCGAAAGAGACCCAGTACTTC.

The chain recombines TRBV6-5 with TRBJ2-7; D possibly corresponds to TRBD1 (5 bases). CDR3 size: 14 residues. Germline values: CDR1 MNHEY, CDR2 SVGAGI. Trimming stripped 10 bases from V and 3 bases from J, with 19 bases between. As DNA, the CDR3 is TGTGCCACTTATAAAGTTTCAGGGATCTACGAGCAGTACTTC. Translation: CATYKVSGIYEQYF.